This T cell receptor beta chain was recovered during a study of response to subunit inactivated influenza vaccine. The study, taken as a whole, reports: The authors suggested that few new T cells are recruited per seasonal influenza vaccination.

Trimming took 3 bases from V and 1 from J, leaving 6 bases between them. The CDR3 consists of 13 residues. Per the germline V gene, CDR1 is DFQATT and CDR2 is SNEGSKA (reference sequence). To note about this clonotype: Its antigen is undetermined.

TCRdb re-called the RT-PCR reads through MiXCR, storing one row per CDR3 protein. The repertoire holds roughly 650,000 distinct CDR3 sequences, with 15% to 17% as singletons. J is TRBJ2-2 and V is TRBV20-1; D is undetermined. The specimen comprised PBMCs from blood, sampled about 11 days after vaccination. The receptor was derived from a man over 45 who received an inactivated influenza vaccine. The CDR3, as DNA: TGCAGTGCTAGTGAAGAGAACACCGGGGAGCTGTTTTTT. It yields the protein CSASEENTGELFF.